This T cell receptor beta chain is drawn from a study of T cells after yellow fever vaccination. Trimming at V came to 2 bases and at J to 6 bases, leaving 9 bases not matched to a gene. Germline V gene sequence: CDR1 GTSNPN, CDR2 SVGIG (reference sequence). The CDR3 totals 14 residues. One entry per CDR3 protein results from TCRdb running MiXCR on the 5' RACE reads. The data hold 300,000 or so distinct CDR3 sequences, with under 15% observed a single time. This clonotype was counted at least ten times. Specimen: CD4+ T cells sorted from PBMCs, collected 45 days after the yellow fever booster vaccination. This chain uses TRBV30 with TRBJ2-5, with 7 positions matching TRBD2. The receptor comes from a man aged 25 to 40 who received the YFV17D yellow fever vaccine. CDR3 DNA sequence: TGTGCCTGGAGTCGGGGACCGGGGGGAAAGACCCAGTACTTC. It translates to CAWSRGPGGKTQYF.